This T cell receptor (beta chain) was sequenced in a study of T cell responses to AZD1222 COVID-19 vaccine. Points from the study as a whole: Repertoire sampling was restricted to post-peak T cell response timepoints. Among vaccine-associated CD4 TCRs, coverage spanned spike, with dominance at 160-218 and 743-854.

Germline CDR1 is SEHNR and CDR2 is FQNEAQ (reference sequence). The CDR3 contains 16 residues. With 4 bases removed from V and 0 bases from J, the gap between germline ends came to 13 bases. Remarks on this clone: The antigen is unknown.

Measured with immunoSEQ multiplex PCR; TCRdb has only the in-frame clones, and not every one. The sample yields about 100,000 clones, approximately 87% seen once. The V gene is TRBV7-9, the J gene TRBJ2-4; D is possibly TRBD1 or TRBD2 (5 bases each). The sequence was collected from an adult in good health. The sample in question was peripheral blood, obtained on day 0 of AZD1222 vaccination. The CDR3 here is CASSSGTDLAKNIQYF. CDR3 bases: TGTGCCAGCAGCTCCGGGACGGATTTAGCCAAAAACATTCAGTACTTC.